This is a list of T cell receptor beta chains from one sample in a study of shared clonotypes between healthy human individuals. Sequencing used immunoSEQ multiplex PCR; TCRdb keeps in-frame clones, though not all of them. The repertoire consists of approximately 470,000 clones, with 81% occurring once and the leading ten covering roughly 13%. The sample consisted of PBMCs. Receptor source: a woman in her forties in good health. Some clones in this sample may be carry-over from other donors' samples. Each CDR3 is given without its conserved first and last residue. Fields, in order: J gene, V gene, CDR3 protein.

j_call: TRBJ2-7; v_call: TRBV6-6; cdr3_aa: ASSFMQGYEQY
j_call: TRBJ2-7; v_call: TRBV10-3; cdr3_aa: AISEGLAYEQY
j_call: TRBJ2-1; v_call: TRBV9; cdr3_aa: ASSVTASGYNEQF
j_call: TRBJ2-1; v_call: TRBV7-9; cdr3_aa: ASSPVNEQF
j_call: TRBJ2-7; v_call: TRBV7-9; cdr3_aa: ASSPTSGDTYEQY
j_call: TRBJ2-1; v_call: TRBV10-3; cdr3_aa: AISGTSGYNEQF
j_call: TRBJ2-5; v_call: TRBV5-4; cdr3_aa: ASSLRSDFKETQY
j_call: TRBJ2-2; v_call: TRBV18; cdr3_aa: ASSPPGQGNTGELF
j_call: TRBJ2-1; v_call: TRBV2; cdr3_aa: ASSLVGSYNEQF
j_call: TRBJ2-1; v_call: TRBV5-3; cdr3_aa: ARRCTGAEPSYNEQF
j_call: TRBJ2-7; v_call: TRBV6-5; cdr3_aa: ASSYSQGSYEQY
j_call: TRBJ1-2; v_call: TRBV30; cdr3_aa: ASDSRVGGYT
j_call: TRBJ1-2; v_call: TRBV5-1; cdr3_aa: ASSSDSLVYGYT
j_call: TRBJ2-1; v_call: TRBV10-3; cdr3_aa: AIGTTYNEQF
j_call: TRBJ1-5; v_call: TRBV7-6; cdr3_aa: ASSEGTGGGPQH
j_call: TRBJ2-3; v_call: TRBV11-3; cdr3_aa: ASSSRPTDTQY
j_call: -; v_call: TRBV9; cdr3_aa: ASSVLAGGPSSTGELF
j_call: TRBJ1-2; v_call: TRBV7-9; cdr3_aa: ASSLVVTSNYGYT
j_call: TRBJ2-7; v_call: TRBV2; cdr3_aa: ASRYSGTAYEQY
j_call: TRBJ2-2; v_call: TRBV5-5; cdr3_aa: ASSLGPLNTGELF
j_call: TRBJ2-3; v_call: TRBV27; cdr3_aa: ASAFAGADTQY
j_call: TRBJ2-7; v_call: TRBV5-8; cdr3_aa: ASSTRDRVVWEIDEQY
j_call: TRBJ2-7; v_call: TRBV7-2; cdr3_aa: ASSITSGRSYEQY
j_call: TRBJ2-7; v_call: TRBV2; cdr3_aa: ASSTGAYEQY
j_call: TRBJ1-1; v_call: TRBV6-1; cdr3_aa: ASSPRGNTEAF
j_call: TRBJ1-5; v_call: TRBV30; cdr3_aa: AWSGGQGNQPQH
j_call: TRBJ1-3; v_call: TRBV9; cdr3_aa: ASSPAEGFSGNTIY
j_call: TRBJ2-5; v_call: TRBV19; cdr3_aa: ASSIGSGKETQY
j_call: TRBJ2-6; v_call: TRBV7-2; cdr3_aa: ASSRKAGISGANVLT
j_call: TRBJ2-4; v_call: TRBV7-2; cdr3_aa: ASTQGGGANIQY
j_call: TRBJ2-3; v_call: TRBV5-1; cdr3_aa: ASSLVTSGKDTQY
j_call: TRBJ2-7; v_call: TRBV5-8; cdr3_aa: ASSPYGSGRPP
j_call: TRBJ2-3; v_call: TRBV5-4; cdr3_aa: ASSLGASGSTATQY
j_call: TRBJ2-7; v_call: TRBV28; cdr3_aa: ATRRGGEQY
j_call: TRBJ1-1; v_call: TRBV2; cdr3_aa: ASSDTRANTEAF
j_call: TRBJ1-4; v_call: TRBV18; cdr3_aa: ASSPSQGSEKLF
j_call: TRBJ2-7; v_call: TRBV5-4; cdr3_aa: ASRPAGAGTPYHEQY
j_call: TRBJ1-1; v_call: TRBV7-2; cdr3_aa: ASSRDLNTEAF
j_call: TRBJ2-1; v_call: TRBV4-2; cdr3_aa: ASSQELADYNEQF
j_call: TRBJ2-7; v_call: TRBV28; cdr3_aa: ASSLNRGRVVEQY
j_call: TRBJ2-7; v_call: TRBV7-2; cdr3_aa: ASSLATRGGEQY